This TCR beta chain was captured by sequencing in a study of blood T cell repertoires in COVID-19. Original handling: By means of reference gene primer amplification, nucleated cell counts were estimated. The table came from immunoSEQ multiplex PCR; TCRdb's copy has only in-frame clones and leaves some out. The DNA gave D and trimming, while V, J and clone size come from that table. The sample carries around 200,000 clones, about 88% recorded once. Everyone who took part was about 18 to 90 years old, and they came from about 25 US areas. The junction had 3 bases not matched to a gene; V was cut back by 6 bases and J by 2 bases. The CDR3 runs to 13 residues. Germline CDR1 and CDR2: ENHRY and SYGVKD.

Sequencing input: PBMCs or T cells enriched from blood (not recorded which). This TCR was sampled from a woman in her 30s who had been exposed to COVID-19. The chain is built from TRBV10-3 and TRBJ1-2, with TRBD1 identical over 7 bases. The CDR3 sequence: CAIREQGNYGYTF. The CDR3 coding sequence is TGTGCCATCAGGGAACAGGGGAACTATGGCTACACCTTC.